The clone carrying this T cell receptor (beta chain) was counted between two and nine times. Its target is unknown. The data were obtained in a study of cytomegalovirus exposure and HLA in healthy donors. Notes on the study in general: Some V segments could not be told apart, so they were left out, TRBV6-2 and TRBV6-3 among them.

CDR1 and CDR2 (germline): LGHNA, YNFKEQ. The CDR3 is made up of 16 amino acids. V lost 4 bases to trimming and J lost 2 bases; unmatched junction nucleotides: 1. With 60 Vbeta and 13 Jbeta primers, the PCR was carried out. As handled by the study authors: In a later analysis, around 87 million unique TCR beta chains included roughly 11 million shared by two or more donors. The protocol was immunoSEQ multiplex PCR, while the TCRdb copy is restricted to in-frame clones and leaves out a portion. That table supplies the V and J calls and clone size; D and trimming were determined from the DNA. In the table there are about 110,000 clones, 82% of which are singletons.

The gene calls are TRBV4-2 and TRBJ2-3, with 15 bases matching TRBD2. The clonotype comes from a man aged 30-40 years in good health and CMV-seropositive. Sequencing was performed on PBMCs. The DNA of the CDR3 is TGTGCCAGCAGCCGGACTAGCGGGGGGGCCACAGATACGCAGTATTTT. Translation gives CASSRTSGGATDTQYF.